Listed below are T cell receptor beta chains from one sample, sequenced in a study of shared clonotypes between healthy human individuals. The method was immunoSEQ multiplex PCR; TCRdb's version includes in-frame clones alone and lacks a portion of them. The sample lists roughly 500,000 clones, about four fifths occurring once. Sequenced material: PBMCs. These receptors came from a middle-aged woman in good health. Some clones in this sample may be carry-over from other donors' samples. Both conserved end residues are part of each CDR3.

j_call | v_call | cdr3_aa
TRBJ1-3 | TRBV4-2 | CASSQDPPDANSGNTIYF
TRBJ2-2 | TRBV25-1 | CASSEGARANTGELFF
TRBJ2-7 | TRBV7-2 | CASSLAQTGNYEQYF
TRBJ1-1 | TRBV12-5 | CASGLDGLNTEAFF
TRBJ2-7 | TRBV6-1 | CASSEASYYEQYF
TRBJ2-1 | TRBV7-2 | CASIPDREPYNEQFF
TRBJ1-4 | TRBV28 | CASSLFLHTTNEKLFF
TRBJ2-1 | TRBV16 | CASSQLTGRSYNEQFF
TRBJ2-7 | TRBV10-3 | CAISGSRDGEQYF
TRBJ1-4 | TRBV7-2 | CASSLAWDEKLFF
TRBJ1-3 | TRBV6-5 | CASRPGVAGNTIYF
TRBJ1-1 | TRBV2 | CASRRTGWSEAFF
TRBJ2-7 | TRBV2 | CASSESRINYEQYF
TRBJ2-7 | TRBV5-1 | CASSRDIRSYEQYF
TRBJ1-5 | TRBV5-5 | CASSLYGTGGFQPQHF
TRBJ2-3 | TRBV11-2 | CASRRPGLTTDTQYF
TRBJ2-3 | TRBV29-1 | CSVEKGAGTDTQYF
TRBJ2-1 | TRBV7-2 | CASSLSGPVLNEQFF
TRBJ2-7 | TRBV28 | CASSWLRGEEEQYF
TRBJ1-5 | TRBV15 | CATSSNRDQPQHF
TRBJ2-7 | TRBV7-8 | CASSFAGADYEQYF
TRBJ2-7 | TRBV5-1 | CASSPGNVVSYEQYF
TRBJ2-3 | TRBV4-1 | CASSPPINTGDTQYF
TRBJ2-1 | TRBV27 | CASSLDRRGHNEQFF
TRBJ1-2 | TRBV4-2 | CASSQSGQGDGYTF
TRBJ2-5 | TRBV2 | CASISSTGGFETQYF
TRBJ1-2 | TRBV11-2 | CASSSSGTAASYGYTF
TRBJ2-7 | TRBV28 | CATLPGPRSSYEQYF
TRBJ2-5 | TRBV5-1 | CASSLLTDQETQYF
TRBJ2-1 | TRBV27 | CASSFFLPEGNEQFF
TRBJ1-3 | TRBV18 | CASSPRVSSGNTIYF
TRBJ1-4 | TRBV28 | CASSYQGARGKLFF
TRBJ1-2 | TRBV4-1 | CASSPKTGNYGYTF
TRBJ1-2 | TRBV7-2 | CASSFGQGAGGYTF
TRBJ1-2 | TRBV5-4 | CASSLFGQRYGYTF
TRBJ2-1 | TRBV11-2 | CASSQPGLVYNEQFF
TRBJ1-1 | TRBV5-1 | CASSFTVNTEAFF
TRBJ1-5 | TRBV10-3 | CAISAPGGDQPQHF
TRBJ2-5 | TRBV6-1 | CASSWEGRPETQYF
TRBJ2-4 | TRBV5-1 | CASSPTGIQNIQYF